These 3 T cell receptor beta chains share one sample of origin, sequenced in a study of vaccination effects on CD4 cells after COVID-19 (dated by TCRdb to between 2022 and 2023). Library preparation was by the immunoSEQ multiplex PCR assay. Imported from immuneACCESS, the table was reduced by TCRdb to in-frame sequences with V and J called. These copies leave out some clones; in studies compared against another copy, an unresolved V gene accounts for under half, and the cause of the remainder is not known. The sample contains approximately 61,000 clones, around 78% of them found a single time. Of the sample, around 1.2% falls within the top ten clones. The antigens of these receptors remain unknown. To identify antigen-specific CD4+ T cell clonotypes by their expansion, the ViraFEST assay first stimulated PBMC with viral peptide pools and then applied TCR sequencing. After about 10 days of culture, CD4+ T cells were isolated with the EasySep CD4+ T cell isolation kit. Two doses of either the BNT162b2 or the mRNA-1273 mRNA SARS-CoV-2 vaccine were administered to participants.

The input for sequencing was CD4+ T cells from PBMCs cultured with HCoV-229E spike peptides, taken after COVID-19 vaccination. The sample's cell subset or site label, in plain terms: HCoV-229E spike overlapping peptide pool stimulation. These receptors all stem from a human donor who received a COVID-19 vaccine.

This CDR3 is CASSPGTGVHEQYV. DNA for the CDR3: TGTGCCAGCAGCCCCGGGACAGGTGTTCACGAGCAGTACGTC. V is TRBV5-8 and J is TRBJ2-7, with 8 bases that match TRBD1. This CDR3 comprises 14 residues. With V trimmed by 4 bases and J by 5 bases, 8 bases remained unmatched. Germline values: CDR1 SGHTS, CDR2 YDEGEE.

The rearrangement uses TRBV5-1 and TRBJ2-1, with D possibly being TRBD2 (6 bases). The CDR3 is 13 amino acids. The germline V gene encodes CDR1 SGHRS and CDR2 YFSETQ. The ends were cut back, 5 bases at V and 8 bases at J, with 14 bases in the middle. CDR3 region: CASREGPQDEQFF. The DNA of the CDR3 is TGCGCCAGCAGGGAGGGTCCTCAGGATGAGCAGTTCTTC.

The V call is TRBV7-2, the J call TRBJ1-2; 7 nucleotides line up with TRBD1. J gave up 0 bases and V 5 bases, and 6 bases lay outside the gene matches. CDR3 length equals 15 residues. The V gene's germline CDR1 is SGHTA and CDR2 FQGNSA. Written as DNA, the CDR3 is TGTGCCAGCAGCCCGAGGGGGCTATCTAACTATGGCTACACCTTC. It yields the protein CASSPRGLSNYGYTF.